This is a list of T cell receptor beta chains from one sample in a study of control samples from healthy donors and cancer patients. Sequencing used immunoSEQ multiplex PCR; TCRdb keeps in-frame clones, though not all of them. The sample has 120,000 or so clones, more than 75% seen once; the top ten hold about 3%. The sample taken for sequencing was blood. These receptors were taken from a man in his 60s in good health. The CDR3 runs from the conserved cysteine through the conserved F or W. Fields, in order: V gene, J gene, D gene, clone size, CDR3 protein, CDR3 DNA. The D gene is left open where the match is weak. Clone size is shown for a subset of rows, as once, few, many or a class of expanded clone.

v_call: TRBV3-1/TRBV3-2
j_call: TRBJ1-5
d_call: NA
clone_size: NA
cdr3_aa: CASSQAGFNQPQHF
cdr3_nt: TGTGCCAGCAGCCAAGCGGGCTTTAATCAGCCCCAGCATTTT

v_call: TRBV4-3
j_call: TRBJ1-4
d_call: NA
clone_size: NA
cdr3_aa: CASSQGPNPEKLFF
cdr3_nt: TGCGCCAGCAGCCAAGGTCCGAATCCTGAAAAACTGTTTTTT

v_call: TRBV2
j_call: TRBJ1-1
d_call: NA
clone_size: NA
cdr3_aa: CASSDRVGFGTEAFF
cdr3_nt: TGTGCCAGCAGTGATCGCGTAGGATTTGGCACTGAAGCTTTCTTT

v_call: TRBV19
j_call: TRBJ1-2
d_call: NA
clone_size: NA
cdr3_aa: CASSIDRNYGYTF
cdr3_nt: TGTGCCAGTAGTATTGACAGAAACTATGGCTACACCTTC

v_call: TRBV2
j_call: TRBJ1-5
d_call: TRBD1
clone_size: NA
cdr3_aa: CASDRVPNQPQHF
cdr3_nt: TGTGCCAGCGACAGGGTGCCCAATCAGCCCCAGCATTTT

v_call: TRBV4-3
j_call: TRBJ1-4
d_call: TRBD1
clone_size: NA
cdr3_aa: CASSQAGTGSGVLFF
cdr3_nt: TGCGCCAGCAGCCAAGCCGGGACAGGGTCCGGAGTACTGTTTTTT

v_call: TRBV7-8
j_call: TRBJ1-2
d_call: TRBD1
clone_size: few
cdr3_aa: CASSLGSGTANYGYTF
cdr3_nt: TGTGCCAGCAGCTTAGGTTCAGGGACAGCTAACTATGGCTACACCTTC

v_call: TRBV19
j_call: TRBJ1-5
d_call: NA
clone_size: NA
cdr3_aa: CASTDPGQLNQPQHF
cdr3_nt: TGTGCCAGTACCGACCCTGGACAGCTGAATCAGCCCCAGCATTTT

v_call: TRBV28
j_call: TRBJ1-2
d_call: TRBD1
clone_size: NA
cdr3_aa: CASSLRDRGRDYGYTF
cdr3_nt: TGTGCCAGCAGTCTCCGGGACAGGGGGCGCGATTATGGCTACACCTTC

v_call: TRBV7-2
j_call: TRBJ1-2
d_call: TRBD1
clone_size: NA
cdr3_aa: CASSLQGAIYGYTF
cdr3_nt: TGTGCCAGCAGCTTACAGGGGGCGATCTATGGCTACACCTTC

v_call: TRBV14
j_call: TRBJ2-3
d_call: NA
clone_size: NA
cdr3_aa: CASSQDRLAKTDTQYF
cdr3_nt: TGTGCCAGCAGCCAAGATAGGCTAGCGAAGACAGATACGCAGTATTTT

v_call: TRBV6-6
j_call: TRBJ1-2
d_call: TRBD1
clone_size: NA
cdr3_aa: CASRGGDGYTF
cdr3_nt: TGTGCCAGCAGAGGGGGCGACGGCTACACCTTC

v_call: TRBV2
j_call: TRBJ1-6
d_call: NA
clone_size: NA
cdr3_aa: CASSASYIGNSPLHF
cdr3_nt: TGTGCCAGCAGTGCTTCATATATAGGGAATTCACCCCTCCACTTT

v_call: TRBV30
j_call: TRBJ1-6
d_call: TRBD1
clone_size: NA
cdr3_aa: CAWSASRTGVSIPLHF
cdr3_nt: TGTGCCTGGAGTGCTTCAAGGACAGGAGTCTCTATTCCCCTCCACTTT

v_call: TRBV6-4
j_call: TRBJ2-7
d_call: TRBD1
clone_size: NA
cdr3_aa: CASGKIGTANEQYF
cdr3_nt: TGTGCCAGCGGCAAGATTGGGACAGCCAACGAGCAGTACTTC

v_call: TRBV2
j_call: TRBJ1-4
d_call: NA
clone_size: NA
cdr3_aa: CASSDVGKANEKLFF
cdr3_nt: TGTGCCAGCAGTGATGTAGGGAAGGCTAATGAAAAACTGTTTTTT

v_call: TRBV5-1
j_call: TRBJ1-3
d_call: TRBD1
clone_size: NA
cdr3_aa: CASSLAGGSSGNTIYF
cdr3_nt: TGCGCCAGCAGCTTGGCAGGGGGAAGCTCTGGAAACACCATATATTTT

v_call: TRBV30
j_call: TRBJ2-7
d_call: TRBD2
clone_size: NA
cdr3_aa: CAWSPRASGFLYEQYF
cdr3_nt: TGTGCCTGGAGTCCTCGGGCTAGCGGGTTCCTTTACGAGCAGTACTTC

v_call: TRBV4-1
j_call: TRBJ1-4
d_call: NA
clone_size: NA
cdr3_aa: CASSYRNEKLFF
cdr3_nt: TGCGCCAGCAGCTATCGAAATGAAAAACTGTTTTTT

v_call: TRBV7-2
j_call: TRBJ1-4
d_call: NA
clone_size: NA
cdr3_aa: CASSLGGAWDEKLFF
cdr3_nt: TGTGCCAGCAGCTTAGGGGGGGCCTGGGATGAAAAACTGTTTTTT

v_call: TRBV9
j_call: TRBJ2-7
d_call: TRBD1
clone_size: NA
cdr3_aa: CASSPGGQGSYEQYF
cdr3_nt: TGTGCCAGCAGCCCGGGCGGACAGGGCTCCTACGAGCAGTACTTC

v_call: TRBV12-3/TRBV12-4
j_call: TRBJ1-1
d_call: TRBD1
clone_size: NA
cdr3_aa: CASRQGQGDEAFF
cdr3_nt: TGTGCCAGCAGGCAAGGACAGGGGGACGAAGCTTTCTTT

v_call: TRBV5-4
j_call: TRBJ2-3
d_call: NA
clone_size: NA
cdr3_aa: CASSLAGPDTQYF
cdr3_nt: TGTGCCAGCAGCTTGGCTGGCCCAGATACGCAGTATTTT

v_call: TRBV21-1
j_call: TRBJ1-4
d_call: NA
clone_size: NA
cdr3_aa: CASSRTGRVEKLFF
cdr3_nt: TGTGCCAGCAGCCGAACAGGGAGAGTCGAAAAACTGTTTTTT

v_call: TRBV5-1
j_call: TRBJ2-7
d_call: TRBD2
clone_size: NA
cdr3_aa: CASSRLAGDYEQYF
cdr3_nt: TGCGCCAGCAGTCGATTAGCGGGGGATTACGAGCAGTACTTC

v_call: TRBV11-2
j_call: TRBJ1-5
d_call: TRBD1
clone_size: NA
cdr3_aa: CASSFSGQGSNQPQHF
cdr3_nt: TGTGCCAGCAGCTTCTCGGGACAGGGTAGCAATCAGCCCCAGCATTTT

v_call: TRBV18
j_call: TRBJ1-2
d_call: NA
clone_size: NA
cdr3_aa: CASSPPGGHGYTF
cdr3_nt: TGTGCCAGCTCACCACCGGGAGGACATGGCTACACCTTC

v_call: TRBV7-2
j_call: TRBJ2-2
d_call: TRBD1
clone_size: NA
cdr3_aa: CASSLGGQALAGELFF
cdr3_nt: TGTGCCAGCAGCTTAGGGGGACAGGCACTAGCCGGGGAGCTGTTTTTT

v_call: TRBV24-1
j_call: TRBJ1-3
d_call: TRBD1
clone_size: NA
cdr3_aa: CATSDSTGATLNTIYF
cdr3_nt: TGTGCCACCAGTGATTCGACAGGGGCAACATTAAACACCATATATTTT

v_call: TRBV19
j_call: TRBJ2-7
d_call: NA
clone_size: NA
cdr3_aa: CASSLGYEQYF
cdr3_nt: TGTGCCAGTAGTTTGGGGTACGAGCAGTACTTC

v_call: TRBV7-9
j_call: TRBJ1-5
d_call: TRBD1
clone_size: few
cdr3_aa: CASSLPGGPQHF
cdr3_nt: TGTGCCAGCAGCTTACCAGGGGGACCCCAGCATTTT

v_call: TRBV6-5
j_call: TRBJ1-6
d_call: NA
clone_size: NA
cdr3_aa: CASRTSGMNNSPLHF
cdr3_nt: TGTGCCAGCAGAACTTCAGGGATGAATAATTCACCCCTCCACTTT

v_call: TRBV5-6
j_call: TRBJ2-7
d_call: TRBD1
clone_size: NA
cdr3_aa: CASSSKRQGSYEQYF
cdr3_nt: TGTGCCAGCAGCTCGAAACGACAGGGGTCCTACGAGCAGTACTTC

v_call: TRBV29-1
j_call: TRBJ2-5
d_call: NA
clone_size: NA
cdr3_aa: CSVPMGPQETQYF
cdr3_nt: TGCAGCGTCCCGATGGGCCCCCAAGAGACCCAGTACTTC

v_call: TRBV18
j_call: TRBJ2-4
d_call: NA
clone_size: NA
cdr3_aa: CASSPRQDAKNIQYF
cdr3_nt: TGTGCCAGCTCACCAAGACAGGATGCCAAAAACATTCAGTACTTC

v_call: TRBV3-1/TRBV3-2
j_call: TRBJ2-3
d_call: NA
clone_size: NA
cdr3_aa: CASSHGDTQYF
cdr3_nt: TGTGCCAGCAGCCATGGAGATACGCAGTATTTT

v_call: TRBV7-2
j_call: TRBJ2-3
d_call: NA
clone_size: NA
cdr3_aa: CASSPGYYSTDTQYF
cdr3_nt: TGTGCCAGCAGCCCGGGGTACTATTCCACAGATACGCAGTATTTT

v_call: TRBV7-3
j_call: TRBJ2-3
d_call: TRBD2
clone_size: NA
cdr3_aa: CASSLTSGADTQYF
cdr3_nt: TGTGCCAGCAGCTTGACTAGCGGGGCAGATACGCAGTATTTT

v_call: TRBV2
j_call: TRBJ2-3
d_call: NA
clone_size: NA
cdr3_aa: CASKSGLTDTQYF
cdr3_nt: TGTGCCAGCAAATCAGGGTTGACAGATACGCAGTATTTT